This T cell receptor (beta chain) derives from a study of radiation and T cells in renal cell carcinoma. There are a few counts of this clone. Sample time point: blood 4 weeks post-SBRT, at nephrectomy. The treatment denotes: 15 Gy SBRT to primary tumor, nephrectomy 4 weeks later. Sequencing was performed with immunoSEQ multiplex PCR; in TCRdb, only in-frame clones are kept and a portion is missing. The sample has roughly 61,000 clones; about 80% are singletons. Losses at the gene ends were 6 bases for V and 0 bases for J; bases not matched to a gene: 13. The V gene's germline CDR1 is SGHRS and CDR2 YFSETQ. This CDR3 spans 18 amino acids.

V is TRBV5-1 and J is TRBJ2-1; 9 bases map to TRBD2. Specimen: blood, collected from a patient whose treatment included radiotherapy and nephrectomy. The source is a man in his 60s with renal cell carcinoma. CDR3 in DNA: TGCGCCAGCACCAACTTCCTGGATAGCGGGAGCTCCTACAATGAGCAGTTCTTC. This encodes CASTNFLDSGSSYNEQFF.